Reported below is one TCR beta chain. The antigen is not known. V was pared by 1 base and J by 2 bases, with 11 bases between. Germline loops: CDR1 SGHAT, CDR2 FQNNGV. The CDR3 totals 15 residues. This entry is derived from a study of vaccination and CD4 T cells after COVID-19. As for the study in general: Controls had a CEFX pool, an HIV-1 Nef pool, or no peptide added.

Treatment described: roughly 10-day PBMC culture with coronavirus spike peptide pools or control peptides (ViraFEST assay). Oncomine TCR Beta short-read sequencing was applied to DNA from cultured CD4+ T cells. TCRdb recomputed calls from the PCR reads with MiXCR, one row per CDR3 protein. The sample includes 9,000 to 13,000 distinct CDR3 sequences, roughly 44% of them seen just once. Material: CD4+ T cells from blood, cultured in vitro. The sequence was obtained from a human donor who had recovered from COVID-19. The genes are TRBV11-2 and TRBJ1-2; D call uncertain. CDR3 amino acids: CASSLVRERNYGYTF. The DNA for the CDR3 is TGTGCCAGCAGCTTAGTTAGGGAAAGGAACTATGGCTACACCTTC.